A selection of T cell receptor beta chains follows, all from one sample in a study of blood T cells in healthy people across ages. Using its own MiXCR run on the 5' RACE reads, TCRdb lists one record per CDR3 protein. In the table there are 1.5 million to 2 million distinct CDR3 sequences, about 31% of which are singletons. Material: blood. The origin of the receptors is a woman in her twenties or thirties in good health. Each CDR3 is given without its conserved first and last residue. Each record gives: J gene, V gene, D gene, CDR3 protein. D genes are given only for firm matches.

TRBJ2-2 TRBV6-1 . ASSEAAGGNTGELF
TRBJ1-1 TRBV2 TRBD1 ASSYRGSWNTEAF
TRBJ2-7 TRBV28 . ASSYEVSPAEQY
TRBJ1-4 TRBV20-1 . SALDGGNEKLF
TRBJ2-3 TRBV25-1 . ASSEYIKGHTDTQY
TRBJ1-2 TRBV10-3 . AAGGGDYGYT
TRBJ2-5 TRBV20-1 TRBD1 SAPGQGQRETQY
TRBJ2-7 TRBV20-1 . SARYPEGYEQY
. TRBV3-1 TRBD1 TSSLDRGNYEQY
TRBJ2-6 TRBV20-1 . SARPELGQPGANVLT
TRBJ2-7 TRBV20-1 . SAQLLDYEHY
TRBJ2-3 TRBV9 . ASSAMADTQY